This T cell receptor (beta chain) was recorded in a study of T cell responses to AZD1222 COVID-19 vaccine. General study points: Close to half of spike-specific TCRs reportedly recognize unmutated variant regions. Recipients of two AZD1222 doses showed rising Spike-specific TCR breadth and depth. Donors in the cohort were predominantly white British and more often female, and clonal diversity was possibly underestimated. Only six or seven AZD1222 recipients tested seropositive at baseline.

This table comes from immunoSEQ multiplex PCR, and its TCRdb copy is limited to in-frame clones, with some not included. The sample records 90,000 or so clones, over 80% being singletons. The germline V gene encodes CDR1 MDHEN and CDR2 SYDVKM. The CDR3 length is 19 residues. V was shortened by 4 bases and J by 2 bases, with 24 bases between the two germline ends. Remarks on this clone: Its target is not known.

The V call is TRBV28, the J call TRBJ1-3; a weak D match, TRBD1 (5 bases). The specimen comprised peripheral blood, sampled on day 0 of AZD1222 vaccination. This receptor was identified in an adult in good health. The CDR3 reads CASSSPRSPAGLAGNTIYF. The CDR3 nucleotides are TGTGCCAGCAGTTCCCCGCGGTCCCCCGCAGGGTTAGCTGGAAACACCATATATTTT.